Below are 15 T cell receptor beta chains sequenced from a single sample in a study of CD8 T cells in Susac syndrome. About 0.5 to 1 ug RNA was reverse transcribed with random hexamers. TCRdb reprocessed the immunoSEQ multiplex PCR reads with MiXCR, giving one entry per CDR3 protein. In the table there are under 150,000 distinct CDR3 sequences, roughly 94% of which are singletons. Material: CD4+ T cells from PBMCs. The source of these receptors is a human donor with Susac syndrome.

CDR3 bases: TGTGCCAGCAGGGGGGGGCAGGGCGGTGAAAAACTGTTTTTT. Protein product: CASRGGQGGEKLFF. The V gene is TRBV12-3 or TRBV12-4, the J gene TRBJ1-4, with a tentative D call TRBD1 (6 bases). This CDR3 is built from 14 residues. V was pared by 6 bases and J by 7 bases, with 15 bases between.

V gene TRBV15 combines with J gene TRBJ1-1; 9 bases align to TRBD1. The V segment lost 0 bases and the J segment 13 bases; nucleotides outside the gene matches: 9. Germline lookup yields CDR1 LNHNV and CDR2 YYDKDF (reference sequence). This CDR3 region has 14 residues. The CDR3 spells CATSRDGDRVSVFF. For the CDR3, the DNA is TGTGCCACCAGCAGAGATGGGGACAGGGTCTCTGTTTTCTTT.

This chain joins TRBV27 and TRBJ1-1; D may be TRBD1 (6 bases). V was trimmed by 2 bases and J by 5 bases, leaving 12 bases between them. The CDR3 length is 14 residues. Germline CDR1 MNHEY, CDR2 SMNVEV (reference sequence). CDR3: CASSLVQGRTEAFF. In DNA, the CDR3 is TGTGCCAGCAGTTTAGTCCAGGGGCGAACTGAAGCTTTCTTT.

This sequence joins TRBV25-1 and TRBJ1-1; no reliable D call. The CDR3 consists of 13 residues. V lost 2 bases and J lost 1, with 5 bases in between. Germline-derived CDR1 and CDR2 are MGHDK and SYGVNS. The DNA of the CDR3 is TGTGCCAGCAGTGAAGGGCGGAACACTGAAGCTTTCTTT. It translates to CASSEGRNTEAFF.

This chain uses TRBV20-1 with TRBJ2-7; 8 positions match TRBD1. After removal of 6 bases from V and 3 bases from J, the junction contained 10 bases not matched to a gene. CDR3 size: 14 residues. The germline gives CDR1 DFQATT, CDR2 SNEGSKA (reference sequence). CDR3 in DNA: TGCAGTGCCAGTGAGAGGGGGACAGGCTACGAGCAGTACTTC. Translating it yields CSASERGTGYEQYF.

This clonotype was found once. The chain carries TRBV30 and TRBJ1-2; D gene ambiguous. The CDR3 length is 11 residues. Per germline, CDR1 GTSNPN and CDR2 SVGIG (reference sequence). V was clipped by 0 bases and J by 6 bases, with 5 bases between them. Here the CDR3 DNA reads TGTGCCTGGAGTGTACGGAATGGCTACACCTTC. Protein sequence: CAWSVRNGYTF. The complete variable domain, with remaining parts taken from reference TRBV30 and TRBJ1-2, reads SQTIHQWPATLVQPVGSPLSLECTVEGTSNPNLYWYRQAAGRGLQLLFYSVGIGQISSEVPQNLSASRPQDRQFILSSKKLLLSDSGFYLCAWSVRNGYTFGSGTRLTVV.

J is TRBJ1-4 and V is TRBV12-3 or TRBV12-4; the D is unclear. The CDR3 consists of 14 residues. Trimming left V 4 bases short and J 2 bases short, with 8 bases between. The CDR3: CASSWGGTNEKLFF. CDR3 sequence (DNA): TGTGCCAGCAGTTGGGGAGGGACTAATGAAAAACTGTTTTTT.

This clonotype was counted a few times. V and J are TRBV9 and TRBJ1-6; weak D call: TRBD1 (6 bases). V was pared by 4 bases and J by 6 bases, with 11 bases between. CDR1 SGDLS and CDR2 YYNGEE come from the germline V gene. The CDR3 has 14 residues. In nucleotides, the CDR3 is TGTGCCAGCAGCCCCCGGGACACTAATTCACCCCTCCACTTT. Translating it yields CASSPRDTNSPLHF. The whole variable domain, remainder taken from reference TRBV9 and TRBJ1-6, is DSGVTQTPKHLITATGQRVTLRCSPRSGDLSVYWYQQSLDQGLQFLIQYYNGEERAKGNILERFSAQQFPDLHSELNLSSLELGDSALYFCASSPRDTNSPLHFGNGTRLTVT.

The gene calls are TRBV12-3 or TRBV12-4 and TRBJ2-1; TRBD2 matches 8 bases. Trimming cost V 0 bases and J 9 bases; bases outside gene matches: 7. The CDR3 sequence is 15 residues long. Written as DNA, the CDR3 is TGTGCCAGCAGTTTAGCCGGTAGCGGGACCGGTGAGCAGTTCTTC. It yields the protein CASSLAGSGTGEQFF.

The chain is built from TRBV9 and TRBJ2-2; D is undetermined. CDR3 length: 14 amino acids. Germline-derived CDR1 and CDR2 are SGDLS and YYNGEE. V lost 2 bases and J 6 bases, leaving 11 bases between the germline ends. The CDR3 is CASSVTPSPGELFF. CDR3 nucleotide sequence: TGTGCCAGCAGCGTCACCCCCTCCCCCGGGGAGCTGTTTTTT. Full variable domain (remainder filled in from reference TRBV9 and TRBJ2-2): DSGVTQTPKHLITATGQRVTLRCSPRSGDLSVYWYQQSLDQGLQFLIQYYNGEERAKGNILERFSAQQFPDLHSELNLSSLELGDSALYFCASSVTPSPGELFFGEGSRLTVL.

The chain carries TRBV12-3 or TRBV12-4 and TRBJ2-6; 7 positions match TRBD1. The junction had 5 bases not matched to a gene; V was cut back by 6 bases and J by 3 bases. The CDR3 contains 15 residues. The DNA of the CDR3 is TGTGCCAGCAGCCATGGGGACAGTGGGGCCAACGTCCTGACTTTC. This codes for CASSHGDSGANVLTF.

This chain joins TRBV15 and TRBJ2-5; tentative D call: TRBD2 (5 bases). The CDR3 sequence is 16 residues long. Trimming shortened V by 0 bases and J by 2 bases, and 13 bases separated the two germline ends. The germline gives CDR1 LNHNV, CDR2 YYDKDF (reference sequence). As DNA, the CDR3 is TGTGCCACCAGCAGAGAGAGGGCCTCGGGTCAAGAGACCCAGTACTTC. Its protein product is CATSRERASGQETQYF.

This clonotype was observed once. The chain combines TRBV14 with TRBJ2-2, with 9 bases fitting TRBD2. The CDR3 loop spans 15 amino acids. The germline gives CDR1 SGHDN, CDR2 FVKESK. The trim removed 8 bases at V and 3 bases at J, leaving 7 bases unmatched. The CDR3 coding sequence is TGTGCCAGCGGCTTAGCGGGAGTTGACACCGGGGAGCTGTTTTTT. Amino acids: CASGLAGVDTGELFF.

This chain joins TRBV29-1 and TRBJ1-1; no definite D call. The CDR3 extends over 14 amino acids. CDR1 and CDR2 (germline): SQVTM, ANQGSEA. Trimming removed 5 bases at V and 0 bases at J, with 13 bases between. In DNA form, the CDR3 reads TGCAGCGTTTATAGTACTGGCATGAACACTGAAGCTTTCTTT. It is translated as CSVYSTGMNTEAFF.

The rearrangement uses TRBV20-1 and TRBJ1-1; D gene uncertain. This CDR3 is built from 12 residues. Germline V gene lookup returns CDR1 DFQATT and CDR2 SNEGSKA (reference sequence). CDR3 DNA: TGCAGCTGGAGGTCTCAGAACACTGAAGCTTTCTTT. It specifies CSWRSQNTEAFF.